In its sample, the clone carrying this TCR beta chain was seen a few times. Its matching antigen is unknown. The data stem from a study of cytomegalovirus exposure and HLA in healthy donors. V lost 8 bases to trimming and J lost 7 bases; unmatched junction nucleotides: 13. Germline assignment: CDR1 WSHSY and CDR2 SAAADI. CDR3 length: 14 residues. Study-wide points: One later analysis reportedly identified an Asian-associated ancestry cluster that showed fewer N-insertions than the approximately 710-donor mean. While the bulk of TCR sequences proved rare, some public TCRs turned up in many donors. High sensitivity and specificity were reportedly achieved when the classifier diagnosed cytomegalovirus status.

The study ran its PCR with 60 Vbeta and 13 Jbeta primers. Measured with immunoSEQ multiplex PCR; TCRdb has only the in-frame clones, and not every one. The table has approximately 150,000 clones, approximately 79% seen once. V gene TRBV10-2 combines with J gene TRBJ2-7, with 8 nucleotides matching TRBD1. The sample taken for sequencing was PBMCs. The TCR was taken from a man aged 60 to 69 in good health and CMV-seronegative. The CDR3 nucleotides read TGCGCCAGCTCCTGGACAGGGCCTTTAAGAGAGCAGTACTTC. The encoded protein is CASSWTGPLREQYF.